A single TCR beta chain is shown here with its context. What antigen it recognizes has not been identified. No much larger clone exists at a distance of one base, and base qualities are not known. The germline V gene encodes CDR1 MGHDK and CDR2 SYGVNS. There are 16 amino acids in the CDR3, from cysteine to phenylalanine inclusive. Just the 48-base CDR3 DNA is kept, in frame starting at base 1. The junction carries 10 bases between V and J, which are trimmed by 4 bases and 0 bases respectively. The immunoSEQ Assay, a bias-controlled multiplex PCR, was used to amplify TCRbeta CDR3 regions from genomic DNA. Concerning the study's data processing: Nucleated cell counts per sample were estimated from amplification of reference gene primers within the assay. To quantify the absolute abundance of each unique TCRbeta CDR3 rearrangement, sequence reads were collapsed and filtered. Productive Simpson clonality was computed per sample as the square root of Simpson's diversity index over productive rearrangements. Entries here come from immuneACCESS through TCRdb and include only in-frame sequences with V and J called. Some clones fail to appear in such tables; in the studies checked, an unresolved V gene covers under half of the shortfall, and the cause of the remainder is unknown. V, J and clone size are taken as reported in that table, and D and trimming were inferred from the DNA itself. Across this sample there are 270,000 or so clones, with more than 75% seen only once. 6.6% of the sample comes from the top ten.

This record belongs to a study of blood T cell repertoires in COVID-19 (dated by TCRdb to 2018 to 2020). A note on the overall study: Samples from collaborators originated in the United States, Italy and Spain and spanned both the acute and convalescent phases of COVID-19. The prospective study material was composed of cDNA or gDNA derived from T cells, B-cell-depleted T cells, or PBMCs. The dataset comprised deeply sampled blood TCRbeta repertoires from subjects exposed to, actively infected with, or recovered from COVID-19. A freely available public database, intended as a resource for researchers studying the immune response to SARS-CoV-2, is where the repertoires were released. Samples came from the ongoing ImmuneRACE study (first 160 participants) plus 1,254 subjects from 6 global collaborators. Sample metadata almost always included a de-identified subject ID, COVID-19 status, age in years and sex. Where available, HLA class I and class II types were taken from metadata supplied by the sample provider and were not determined by assay-based typing. Overall study results and their limits: The amount of clinical and demographic metadata varied by source and participant and was provided uncurated.

Enrolling through a virtual design, the prospective study's participants ranged in age from about 18 to 89 years and lived across roughly 23 United States geographic areas. In the prospective study, cohorts were assigned on the basis of participant-reported clinical history obtained from a screening survey and a study questionnaire. Exposed participants were defined as having been in contact with someone with a PCR-confirmed or clinician-diagnosed COVID-19 case within 2 weeks of study entry. Mobile phlebotomists in the prospective study collected whole blood, serum and a nasopharyngeal or oropharyngeal swab from every participant. Over a roughly 2-month period, participants in the prospective study had the option of providing additional blood draws and questionnaires. Before DNA extraction, prospective study blood samples were shipped either frozen or at room temperature.

This sequence originates from a woman in her forties or fifties who had been exposed to COVID-19. The chain is made from TRBV25-1 and TRBJ1-6, with TRBD1 as a weak D call on 5 bases. Sequences were obtained from PBMCs or T cells enriched from blood (not recorded which). The DNA is TGTGCCAGCAGTGGGGGCGGTTTCTCCTATAATTCACCCCTCCACTTT. Translated, this is CASSGGGFSYNSPLHF.